Listed below are T cell receptor beta chains from one sample, sequenced in a study of blood T cell repertoires in COVID-19. TCRdb's table, derived via immunoSEQ multiplex PCR, lists solely in-frame clones and lacks some. The repertoire consists of 200,000 to 250,000 clones, with roughly 85% occurring once and the leading ten covering 2.2%. Sequenced: peripheral blood. The receptors come from a man aged 30 to 39 who had recovered from COVID-19. Each CDR3 is given with its conserved first and last residue.

j_call: TRBJ1-1; v_call: TRBV12-5; cdr3_aa: CASGLPIGGANTEAFF
j_call: TRBJ2-7; v_call: TRBV13; cdr3_aa: CASSWTRGPYEQYF
j_call: TRBJ1-1; v_call: TRBV5-1; cdr3_aa: CASSLVAENTEAFF
j_call: TRBJ1-2; v_call: TRBV27; cdr3_aa: CASSLTGEGPTNYGYTF
j_call: TRBJ2-1; v_call: TRBV5-4; cdr3_aa: CASSPGTSRYNEQFF
j_call: TRBJ2-6; v_call: TRBV4-3; cdr3_aa: CASSQETGGSGANVLTF
j_call: TRBJ2-6; v_call: TRBV7-7; cdr3_aa: CASSPDRGVSGANVLTF
j_call: TRBJ2-7; v_call: TRBV3-1/TRBV3-2; cdr3_aa: CASSQVGQVAYEQYF
j_call: TRBJ2-1; v_call: TRBV6-1; cdr3_aa: CASSEFRQGPYNEQFF
j_call: TRBJ1-6; v_call: TRBV27; cdr3_aa: CASLETGSSLSSPLHF